This T cell receptor beta chain was sequenced for a study of cytomegalovirus exposure and HLA in healthy donors. At the level of the study: Previous work identified 95 million to 120 million unique TCR beta sequences from around 200 million T cells.

Of note for this clone: Antigen specificity is unknown. Other DNA sequences within the sample encode an identical CDR3.

Overall study findings and caveats: Fewer N-insertions (relative to the approximately 700-donor mean) were reportedly seen in an Asian-associated ancestry cluster in a later analysis. Most CMV-associated TCR beta chains were later found to appear HLA-restricted.

Per germline, CDR1 SQVTM and CDR2 ANQGSEA. The ends were cut back, 1 base at V and 2 bases at J, with 14 bases in the middle. The length of the CDR3 is 15 residues. The study ran its PCR with 60 Vbeta and 13 Jbeta primers. The table came from immunoSEQ multiplex PCR; TCRdb's copy has only in-frame clones and leaves some out. The sample carries fewer than 55,000 clones, 72% recorded once. This TCR was recovered from a woman aged 45-65 years in good health and CMV-seropositive. The chain combines TRBV29-1 with TRBJ1-2; D may be TRBD1 (5 bases). Material: PBMCs. The CDR3 reads CSVEVGAGQNYGYTF. The CDR3 nucleotides are TGCAGCGTTGAAGTCGGTGCAGGGCAGAACTATGGCTACACCTTC.